This note documents a single T cell receptor beta chain sequence. Its cognate antigen is unknown. The source of the sample is a study of a mutant IDH1 vaccine in newly diagnosed glioma. Study overall: Therapy received beforehand was radiotherapy, temozolomide, or both, with most patients given both.

The CDR3 runs 13 residues. Germline V lookup: CDR1 SGHDT, CDR2 YYEEEE. Trimming took 2 bases from V and 4 from J, leaving 10 bases between them. Assay: immunoSEQ multiplex PCR; the TCRdb copy retains only in-frame clones and omits some. The sample lists 50,000 to 70,000 clones, approximately 87% occurring once. Time point given: week 35, safety follow-up. All doses held 300 ug of mutant IDH1 20-mer peptide, with topical imiquimod. Here the sequenced sample was PBMCs, taken from a glioma patient whose treatment included an IDH1 peptide vaccine. The V gene is TRBV5-6, the J gene TRBJ2-7; D is ambiguous. This sequence originates from a man between 40 and 49 years old with glioma. In DNA, the CDR3 is TGTGCCAGCAGCTTATCAGCGACGTACGAGCAGTACTTC. Translation: CASSLSATYEQYF.